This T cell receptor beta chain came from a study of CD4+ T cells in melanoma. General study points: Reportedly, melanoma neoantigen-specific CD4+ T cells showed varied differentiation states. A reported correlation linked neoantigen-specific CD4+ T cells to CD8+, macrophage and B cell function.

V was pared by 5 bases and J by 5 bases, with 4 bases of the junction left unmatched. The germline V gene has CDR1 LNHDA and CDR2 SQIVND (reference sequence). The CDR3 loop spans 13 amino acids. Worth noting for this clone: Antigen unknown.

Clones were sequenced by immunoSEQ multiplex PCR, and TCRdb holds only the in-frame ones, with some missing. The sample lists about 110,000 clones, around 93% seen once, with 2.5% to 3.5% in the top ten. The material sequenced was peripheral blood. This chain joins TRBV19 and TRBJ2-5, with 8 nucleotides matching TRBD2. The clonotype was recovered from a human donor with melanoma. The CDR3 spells CASSVSGEETQYF. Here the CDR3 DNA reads TGTGCCAGTAGTGTTAGCGGGGAGGAGACCCAGTACTTC.